This T cell receptor beta chain was sequenced in a study of blood T cell repertoires in COVID-19. For the study at large: Spain, Italy and the United States supplied samples that represented acute and convalescent COVID-19. From T cells, B-cell-depleted T cells, or PBMCs came the material, which was cDNA or gDNA.

Original processing methods: Researchers report that nucleated cell counts were estimated from reference gene primer amplification. The repertoire was sequenced with immunoSEQ multiplex PCR; TCRdb's copy has only in-frame clones and lacks some. V and J calls and clone size are those listed in that table; D and trimming were worked out from the DNA. The sample has 150,000 to 180,000 clones; 76% are singletons. This receptor was taken from a woman of 80 years or more with acute or convalescent COVID-19. The specimen was peripheral blood.

The CDR3 spells CASSESRTGGLGAQHF. The CDR3 DNA follows: TGTGCCAGCAGTGAATCTAGGACAGGGGGTTTGGGAGCCCAGCATTTT. The chain links TRBV6-1 to TRBJ1-5; 10 bases match TRBD1. This CDR3 spans 16 amino acids. With 2 bases clipped from V and 11 bases from J, the junction kept 12 bases outside the gene matches. CDR1 MNHNS and CDR2 SASEGT come from the germline V gene.